This T cell receptor beta chain was sequenced for a study of blood T cell repertoires in COVID-19. As for the study in general: The United States, Italy and Spain provided the acute and convalescent COVID-19 samples. Sources were T cells, B-cell-depleted T cells, or PBMCs; the material itself was cDNA or gDNA.

Original processing methods: The assay estimated nucleated cells by amplifying reference gene primers. Using immunoSEQ multiplex PCR, the repertoire was profiled, and TCRdb retains in-frame clones only, with some absent. Clonal size and the V and J genes are those of that table, whereas D and trimming came from the DNA. This table has 150,000 to 200,000 clones, around 80% appearing once. CDR1 and CDR2 from the germline V gene are MNHEY and SMNVEV (reference sequence). The CDR3 is made up of 15 amino acids. With 10 bases clipped from V and 8 bases from J, the junction kept 14 bases outside the gene matches.

The source material was peripheral blood. The sequence was obtained from a man in his 70s with active or convalescent COVID-19. The gene calls are TRBV27 and TRBJ2-3, with 11 bases identical to TRBD2. The CDR3 nucleotides read TGTGCCACCCATCCCGTAGCGGGGGGGCTTGTTACGCAGTATTTT. Its protein is CATHPVAGGLVTQYF.